This T cell receptor (beta chain) was documented in a study of blood T cell repertoires in COVID-19. Overall study context: Nucleic acid was either cDNA or gDNA, and it came from T cells, B-cell-depleted T cells, or PBMCs.

This clone was observed once. Trimming removed 4 bases from V and 6 bases from J; junction bases left unmatched: 6. Germline lookup yields CDR1 SGHNT and CDR2 YYREEE (reference sequence). There are 13 residues in the CDR3. Data came from immunoSEQ multiplex PCR; TCRdb stores just in-frame clones and leaves some out. The sample records fewer than 200,000 clones, 65% to 85% being singletons. The sequencing input was peripheral blood. This receptor was obtained from a woman over 75 with active or convalescent COVID-19. V and J are TRBV5-4 and TRBJ1-1; 7 positions agree with TRBD1. As DNA, the CDR3 is TGTGCCAGCAGCGTTACAGGGGCCTCTGAAGCTTTCTTT. This sequence encodes CASSVTGASEAFF.